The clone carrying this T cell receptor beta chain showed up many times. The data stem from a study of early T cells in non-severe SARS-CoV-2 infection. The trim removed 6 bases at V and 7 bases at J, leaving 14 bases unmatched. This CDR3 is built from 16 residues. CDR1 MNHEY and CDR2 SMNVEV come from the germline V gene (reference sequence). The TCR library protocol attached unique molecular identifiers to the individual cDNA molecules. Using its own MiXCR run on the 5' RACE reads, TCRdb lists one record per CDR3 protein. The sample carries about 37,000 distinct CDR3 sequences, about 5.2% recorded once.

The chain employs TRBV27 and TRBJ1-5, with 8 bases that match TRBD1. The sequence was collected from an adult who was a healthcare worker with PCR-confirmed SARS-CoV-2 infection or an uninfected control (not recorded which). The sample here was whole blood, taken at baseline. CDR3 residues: CASRRSGGMSLQPQHF. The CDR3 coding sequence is TGTGCCAGCAGAAGGTCAGGGGGCATGTCGTTGCAGCCCCAGCATTTT.